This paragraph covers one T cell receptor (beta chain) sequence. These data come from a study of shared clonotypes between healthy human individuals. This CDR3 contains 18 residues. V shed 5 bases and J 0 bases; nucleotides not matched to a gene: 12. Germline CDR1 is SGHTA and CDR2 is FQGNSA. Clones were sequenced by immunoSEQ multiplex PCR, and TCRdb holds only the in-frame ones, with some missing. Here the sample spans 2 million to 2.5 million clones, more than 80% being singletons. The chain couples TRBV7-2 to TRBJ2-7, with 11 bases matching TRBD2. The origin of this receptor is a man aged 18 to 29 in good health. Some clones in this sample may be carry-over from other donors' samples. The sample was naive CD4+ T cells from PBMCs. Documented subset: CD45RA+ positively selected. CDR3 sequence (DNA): TGTGCCAGCAGCCTGAGGACTAGCGGGCGTGGCGGCTCCTACGAGCAGTACTTC. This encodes CASSLRTSGRGGSYEQYF.